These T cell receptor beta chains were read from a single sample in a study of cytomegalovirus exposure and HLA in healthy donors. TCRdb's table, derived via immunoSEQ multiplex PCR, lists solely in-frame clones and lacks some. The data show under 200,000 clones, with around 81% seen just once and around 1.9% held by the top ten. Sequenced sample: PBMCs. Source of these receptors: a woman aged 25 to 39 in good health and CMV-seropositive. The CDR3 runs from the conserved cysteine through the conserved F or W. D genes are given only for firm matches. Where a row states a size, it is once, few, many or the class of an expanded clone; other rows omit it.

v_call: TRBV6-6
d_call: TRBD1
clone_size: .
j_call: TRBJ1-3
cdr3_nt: TGTGCCAGCAGTTCGATACAGGGGGGCTCTGGAAACACCATATATTTT
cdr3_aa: CASSSIQGGSGNTIYF

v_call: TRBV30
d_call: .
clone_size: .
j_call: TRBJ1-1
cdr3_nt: TGTGCCTGGAGTGTATTAAATATGAACACTGAAGCTTTCTTT
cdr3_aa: CAWSVLNMNTEAFF

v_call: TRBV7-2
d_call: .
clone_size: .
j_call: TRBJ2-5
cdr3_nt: TGTGCCAGCAGCTTAGAGGTGGCGGAAGAGACCCAGTACTTC
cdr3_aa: CASSLEVAEETQYF

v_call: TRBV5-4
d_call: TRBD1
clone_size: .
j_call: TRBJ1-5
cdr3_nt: TGTGCCAGCAGTTCTACTGGACAGGGAACAAGCAATCAGCCCCAGCATTTT
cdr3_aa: CASSSTGQGTSNQPQHF

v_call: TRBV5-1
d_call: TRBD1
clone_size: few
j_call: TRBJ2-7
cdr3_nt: TGCGCCAGCAGCTCCGGGACAGGGAGCGAGCAGTACTTC
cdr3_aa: CASSSGTGSEQYF

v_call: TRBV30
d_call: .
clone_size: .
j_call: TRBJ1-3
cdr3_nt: TGTGCCCGGCAAACAGGGTCCGGAAACACCATATATTTT
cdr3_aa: CARQTGSGNTIYF

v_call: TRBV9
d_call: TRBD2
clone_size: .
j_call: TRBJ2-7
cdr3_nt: TGTGCCAGCAGCCCTAGCGGGGGGATCTCCTACGAGCAGTACTTC
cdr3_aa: CASSPSGGISYEQYF

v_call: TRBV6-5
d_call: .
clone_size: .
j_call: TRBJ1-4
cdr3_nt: TGTGCCAGCAGTTACGGCCAGGTGCCTAATGAAAAACTGTTTTTT
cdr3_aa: CASSYGQVPNEKLFF

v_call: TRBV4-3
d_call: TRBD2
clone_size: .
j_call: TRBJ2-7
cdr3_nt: TGCGCCAGCAGCCATGGACTAGCGGGGCTCTACGAGCAGTACTTC
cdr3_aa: CASSHGLAGLYEQYF

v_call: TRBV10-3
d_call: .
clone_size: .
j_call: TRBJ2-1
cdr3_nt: TGTGCCATCAGTGATGTTTCAGAGGCGGCCGATAGCTCCTACAATGAGCAGTTCTTC
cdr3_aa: CAISDVSEAADSSYNEQFF

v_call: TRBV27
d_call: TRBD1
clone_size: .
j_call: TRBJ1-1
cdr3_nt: TGTGCCAGCAGTCCCAGGGGGGCGGGTATGGTCTTT
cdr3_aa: CASSPRGAGMVF

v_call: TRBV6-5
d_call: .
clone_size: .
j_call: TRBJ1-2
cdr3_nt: TGTGCCAGCAGTCCTCCGGGGGGTTCTGGCGGCTACACCTTC
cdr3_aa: CASSPPGGSGGYTF

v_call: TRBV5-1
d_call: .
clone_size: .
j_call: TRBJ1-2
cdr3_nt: TGCGCCAGCAGCTTGAACCAGAACTATGGCTACACCTTC
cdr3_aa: CASSLNQNYGYTF

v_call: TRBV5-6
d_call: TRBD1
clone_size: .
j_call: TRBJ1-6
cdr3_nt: TGTGCCAGCAGCTTCTTAAGGACAGGGATGATATCTTCACCCCTCCACTTT
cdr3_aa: CASSFLRTGMISSPLHF

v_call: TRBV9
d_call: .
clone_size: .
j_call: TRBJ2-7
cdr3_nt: TGTGCCAGCAGCGACGCTGGCTTGTACGAGCAGTACTTC
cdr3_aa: CASSDAGLYEQYF

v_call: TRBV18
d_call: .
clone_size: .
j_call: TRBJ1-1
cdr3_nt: TGTGCCAGCTCACCATCCGCACTCAAGAACACTGAAGCTTTCTTT
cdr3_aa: CASSPSALKNTEAFF